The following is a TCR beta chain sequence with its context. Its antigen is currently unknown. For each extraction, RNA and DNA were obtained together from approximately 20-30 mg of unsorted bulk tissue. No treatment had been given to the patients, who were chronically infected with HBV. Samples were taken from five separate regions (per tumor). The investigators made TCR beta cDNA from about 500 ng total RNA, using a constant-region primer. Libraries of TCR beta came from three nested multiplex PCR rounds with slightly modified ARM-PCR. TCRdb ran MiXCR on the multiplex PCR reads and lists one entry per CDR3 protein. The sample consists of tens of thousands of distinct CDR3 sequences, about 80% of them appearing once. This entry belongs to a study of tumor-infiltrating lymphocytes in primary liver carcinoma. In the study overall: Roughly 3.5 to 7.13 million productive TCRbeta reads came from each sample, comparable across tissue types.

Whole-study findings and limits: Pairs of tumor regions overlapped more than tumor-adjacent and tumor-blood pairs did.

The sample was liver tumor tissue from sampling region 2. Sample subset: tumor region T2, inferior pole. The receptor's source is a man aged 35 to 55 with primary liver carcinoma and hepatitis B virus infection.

CDR3 nucleotides: TGTGCCAGCAACTTTCGGTGGCTAGCGCGTTACACCGGGGAGCTGTTTTTT. Translation: CASNFRWLARYTGELFF. The genes are TRBV5-6 and TRBJ2-2, with D tentatively TRBD2 (6 bases). This CDR3 is 17 amino acids long. Looked up from germline, CDR1 is SGHDT and CDR2 is YYEEEE. The V end lost 6 bases, the J end lost 3 bases, and 21 bases lay between the germline ends.